Shown below are 11 T cell receptor beta chains from a single sample sequenced in a study of cytomegalovirus exposure and HLA in healthy donors. The PCR had 60 Vbeta and 13 Jbeta primers. The repertoire was sequenced with immunoSEQ multiplex PCR; TCRdb's copy has only in-frame clones and lacks some. Of 90,000 to 100,000 clones in the sample, roughly three quarters were seen once. Sequencing was carried out using PBMCs. The source of these receptors is a woman in her sixties in good health and CMV-seropositive.

Here the CDR3 reads CASSRLGTSGAYNEQFF. As DNA, the CDR3 is TGTGCCAGCAGCCGCCTTGGCACTAGCGGAGCCTACAATGAGCAGTTCTTC. J is TRBJ2-1 and V is TRBV14, with 8 bases fitting TRBD2. The junction had 10 bases not matched to a gene; V was cut back by 4 bases and J by 2 bases. The CDR3 is 17 amino acids. Germline V gives CDR1 SGHDN, CDR2 FVKESK.

This clone appeared a few times. The chain combines TRBV7-2 with TRBJ2-1, with D tentatively TRBD1 (6 bases). Trimming removed 5 bases at V and 6 bases at J, with 11 bases between. This CDR3 spans 13 amino acids. Germline V CDR1 and CDR2: SGHTA, FQGNSA. The CDR3, as DNA: TGTGCCAGCAGCCGTATGGGGGCCAATGAGCAGTTCTTC. The encoded protein is CASSRMGANEQFF.

This clone came up once. The chain links TRBV5-1 to TRBJ2-7; TRBD1 matches at 8 bases. The CDR3 extends over 13 amino acids. Germline loops: CDR1 SGHRS, CDR2 YFSETQ. The V and J ends lost 2 bases and 5 bases, in that order; junction bases with no gene match: 3. CDR3 sequence: CASSFQGADEQYF. In DNA form, the CDR3 reads TGCGCCAGCAGCTTCCAGGGGGCGGACGAGCAGTACTTC.

This rearrangement joins TRBV28 to TRBJ1-4; tentative D call: TRBD1 (6 bases). Trimming removed 3 bases from V and 2 bases from J, with 13 bases in between. From germline, CDR1 is MDHEN and CDR2 SYDVKM. The CDR3 spans 16 residues. DNA for the CDR3: TGTGCCAGCAGTTTGCCAACAGGGTTTACTAATGAAAAACTGTTTTTT. It yields the protein CASSLPTGFTNEKLFF.

CDR3 nucleotides: TGTGCCAGCAGCCGATATGTAACGGGAGGGGCCCTAGGCGAGCAGTACTTC. This gives the protein CASSRYVTGGALGEQYF. V gene TRBV14 combines with J gene TRBJ2-7, with 8 bases fitting TRBD2. CDR1 and CDR2 from the germline V gene are SGHDN and FVKESK. Losses at the gene ends were 4 bases for V and 6 bases for J; bases not matched to a gene: 17. The CDR3 contains 17 residues.

The gene calls are TRBV10-2 and TRBJ2-7; D gene unclear. Germline V lookup: CDR1 WSHSY, CDR2 SAAADI. V gave up 3 bases and J gave up 6 bases, with 9 bases separating them. The CDR3 spans 12 residues. The CDR3 region is CASSDPPSEQYF. In nucleotides, the CDR3 is TGCGCCAGCAGTGATCCGCCGAGCGAGCAGTACTTC.

The V gene is TRBV6-1, the J gene TRBJ2-7; 8 bases agree with TRBD1. Per the germline V gene, CDR1 is MNHNS and CDR2 is SASEGT. J was trimmed by 12 bases and V by 2 bases; bases with no gene match: 9. CDR3 length equals 13 residues. CDR3 region: CASSELTGGEGYF. The CDR3 nucleotides read TGTGCCAGCAGTGAACTCACAGGGGGAGAAGGGTACTTC.

As DNA, the CDR3 is TGTGCCAGCGCCAGACAGGGCCCCCTGGGGGGAAACACCATATATTTT. It specifies CASARQGPLGGNTIYF. V gene TRBV7-9 combines with J gene TRBJ1-3; 7 nucleotides align to TRBD1. The length of the CDR3 is 16 residues. The germline CDR1 and CDR2 sequences are SEHNR and FQNEAQ (reference sequence). Trimming removed 8 bases from V and 4 bases from J; junction bases left unmatched: 14.

This clone was seen a few times. The chain joins TRBV28 to TRBJ1-2, with 8 bases fitting TRBD1. Germline CDR1 and CDR2: MDHEN and SYDVKM. V was pared by 6 bases and J by 8 bases, with 5 bases of the junction left unmatched. CDR3 length: 12 residues. The CDR3 region has the DNA TGTGCCAGCAGCACACAGGGGGTCGGCTACACCTTC. Translated: CASSTQGVGYTF.

This clone has only a few counts. J is TRBJ2-7 and V is TRBV2; TRBD2 might be the D (6 bases). Trimming stripped 4 bases from V and 1 base from J, with 11 bases between. The CDR3 extends over 14 amino acids. Per germline, CDR1 SNHLY and CDR2 FYNNEI. The CDR3 protein is CASSGTIQSYEQYF. In nucleotides, the CDR3 is TGTGCCAGCAGTGGGACTATTCAATCCTACGAGCAGTACTTC.

This clone was seen a single time. This chain joins TRBV5-1 and TRBJ2-1, with 7 bases aligning to TRBD2. The CDR3 consists of 14 residues. CDR1 is SGHRS and CDR2 is YFSETQ in the germline V gene. The junction had 4 bases not matched to a gene; V was cut back by 6 bases and J by 1 base. This chain's CDR3 is CASTGGGSYNEQFF. In DNA, the CDR3 is TGCGCCAGCACTGGGGGGGGATCCTACAATGAGCAGTTCTTC.